A selection of T cell receptor beta chains follows, all from one sample in a study of identical twins. Each CDR3 protein gets one entry after TCRdb re-called the 5' RACE reads with MiXCR. In the table there are fewer than 650,000 distinct CDR3 sequences, just over 7% of which are singletons. The same sample was also used in a study of yellow fever vaccine responses in identical twins.

The sequencing sample was made of PBMCs. These receptors originate from a woman under 30 in good health. Each CDR3 is given with its conserved first and last residue. A D gene is named only where the DNA matches it firmly. Clone size, where shown, is once, few, many, or a class for clones that have expanded.

d_call,v_call,clone_size,j_call,cdr3_nt,cdr3_aa
.,TRBV5-6,.,TRBJ1-5,TGTGCCAGCAGCTTTGGGTATGGCGTTCAGCCCCAGCATTTT,CASSFGYGVQPQHF
.,TRBV5-1,.,TRBJ1-1,TGCGCCAGCAGCTTGGAGGCGAACATGAACACTGAAGCTTTCTTT,CASSLEANMNTEAFF
.,TRBV7-3,many,TRBJ1-1,TGTGCCAGCAGCTCGCGCGGGGAGATAGCTTTCTTT,CASSSRGEIAFF
TRBD1,TRBV6-1,few,TRBJ2-2,TGTGCCCTCGAGACGGGGACAGGGGATACCGGGGAGCTGTTTTTT,CALETGTGDTGELFF
.,TRBV29-1,.,TRBJ1-2,TGCAGCGTTGACAGGGGAAACTATGGCTACACCTTC,CSVDRGNYGYTF
.,TRBV28,many,TRBJ2-1,TGTGCCAGCAGGCCCGCGGGGGCCTACTACAATGAGCAGTTCTTC,CASRPAGAYYNEQFF
.,TRBV12-3/TRBV12-4,many,TRBJ2-4,TGTGCCAGCAGTTTTGGGGGGTTGAGCAAAAACATTCAGTACTTC,CASSFGGLSKNIQYF
TRBD2,TRBV20-1,few,TRBJ2-5,TGCAGTGCTAGAGACCTCGTAGCGGGGGGGCCTGAGACCCAGTACTTC,CSARDLVAGGPETQYF
TRBD2,TRBV7-2,.,TRBJ2-3,TGTGCCAGCAGCTCTCGGACTAGCGTAGCAGATACGCAGTATTTT,CASSSRTSVADTQYF
TRBD1,TRBV14,few,TRBJ2-1,TGTGCCAGCAGCCAAGATGCCGGGACAGGGGGTATAGCTGAGCAGTTCTTC,CASSQDAGTGGIAEQFF
TRBD1,TRBV5-1,many,TRBJ1-1,TGCGCCAGCAGCTTGGAGCGTGGTGGTCGGGACAGACCAATTGCTGAAGCTTTCTTT,CASSLERGGRDRPIAEAFF
TRBD1,TRBV12-3/TRBV12-4,many,TRBJ1-1,TGTGCCAGCAGTTTTGGAGGGGGCAAGAACACTGAAGCTTTCTTT,CASSFGGGKNTEAFF
TRBD1,TRBV2,many,TRBJ2-2,TGTGCCAGCAGTGGGGGACAGGCAAACACCGGGGAGCTGTTTTTT,CASSGGQANTGELFF
.,TRBV4-1,.,TRBJ1-2,TGCGCCAGCAGCCCCTCCCCGACAGAAACTAACGGCTACACCTTC,CASSPSPTETNGYTF
.,TRBV10-2,.,TRBJ1-2,TGCGCCAGCAGTGAGTCGTGGGCTCTCTATGGCTACACCTTC,CASSESWALYGYTF
.,TRBV10-3,many,TRBJ2-1,TGTGCCATCAGTGAGTCGGAGGCTAGCTCTGGTGAGCAGTTCTTC,CAISESEASSGEQFF
.,TRBV2,many,TRBJ1-1,TGTGCCAGCAGTGTTCAGAACAAGAACACTGAAGCTTTCTTT,CASSVQNKNTEAFF
.,TRBV29-1,.,TRBJ2-5,TGCAGCGCCGGCCGGGCAGGGGCAGAGACCCAGTACTTC,CSAGRAGAETQYF
TRBD1,TRBV4-1,many,TRBJ1-5,TGCGCCAGCAGCTTAGACAGGGGGTCCCAGCCCCAGCATTTT,CASSLDRGSQPQHF
TRBD1,TRBV12-3/TRBV12-4,many,TRBJ1-3,TGTGCCAGCAGTCTCCCGACAGGGAGGGCTGGAAACACCATATATTTT,CASSLPTGRAGNTIYF
TRBD1,TRBV27,many,TRBJ2-5,TGTGCCAGCAGTTTATCCAGGGGGCAAGAGACCCAGTACTTC,CASSLSRGQETQYF
TRBD2,TRBV5-1,few,TRBJ2-2,TGCGCCAGCAGCTTGGCCAATATAGCGGGGGGGCCAAAGTCCGGGGAGCTGTTTTTT,CASSLANIAGGPKSGELFF
.,TRBV29-1,few,TRBJ1-4,TGCAGCGTCCCGGGAGCGGACCTCCATGAAAAACTGTTTTTT,CSVPGADLHEKLFF
TRBD1,TRBV25-1,.,TRBJ1-2,TGTGCCAGCACCGACAGGGGCTATGGCTACACCTTC,CASTDRGYGYTF
.,TRBV10-2,.,TRBJ1-2,TGCGCCAGCCGAGACAGGTTTCGAGATGGCTACACCTTC,CASRDRFRDGYTF
TRBD2,TRBV27,few,TRBJ2-3,TGTGCCAGCAGTTTTCTAAAAGCGGGAGGGTGGGCAGATACGCAGTATTTT,CASSFLKAGGWADTQYF
.,TRBV5-1,many,TRBJ1-1,TGCGCCAGCAGCTTGGGACTTTCTGAAGCTTTCTTT,CASSLGLSEAFF
.,TRBV2,.,TRBJ1-6,TGTGCCAGCAGTGAAGGGCAAGTGAATTCACCCCTCCACTTT,CASSEGQVNSPLHF
.,TRBV6-1,many,TRBJ2-2,TGTGCCAGCAGTGAGTTGACAGGGAACACCGGGGAGCTGTTTTTT,CASSELTGNTGELFF
.,TRBV12-3/TRBV12-4,many,TRBJ2-3,TGTGCCAGCAGTTTTGGGTTCGGGCATACGCAGTATTTT,CASSFGFGHTQYF
.,TRBV14,many,TRBJ2-5,TGTGCCAGCAGATTGTCAGGGGGGGAGACCCAGTACTTC,CASRLSGGETQYF
.,TRBV6-1,few,TRBJ2-3,TGTGCCAGCAGTGAAGCCTGGGGCACAGATACGCAGTATTTT,CASSEAWGTDTQYF
TRBD1,TRBV12-3/TRBV12-4,.,TRBJ2-1,TGTGCCAGCAGAGACGGGACAGTCAATGAGCAGTTCTTC,CASRDGTVNEQFF
.,TRBV20-1,.,TRBJ1-2,TGCAGTGCTAGAGATGGAAAACTACCCAATGGAGGCTACACCTTC,CSARDGKLPNGGYTF
.,TRBV29-1,many,TRBJ2-7,TGCAGCGTTGGGACAGTAGGATACGAGCAGTACTTC,CSVGTVGYEQYF
TRBD1,TRBV4-1,many,TRBJ1-4,TGCGCCAGCAGCCAAAGACAGGGGGTTAATGAAAAACTGTTTTTT,CASSQRQGVNEKLFF
.,TRBV5-1,.,TRBJ2-1,TGCGCCAGCAGCTTGAGGGCGGCTAGCGAGCTCAATGAGCAGTTCTTC,CASSLRAASELNEQFF
.,TRBV6-5,.,TRBJ1-5,TGTGCCAGCAGTTACGATTCCAGCGGGGATCAGCCCCAGCATTTT,CASSYDSSGDQPQHF
TRBD1,TRBV6-5,few,TRBJ1-2,TGTGCCAGCAGTTACTCCCTACAGGGGAACTATGGCTACACCTTC,CASSYSLQGNYGYTF
TRBD2,TRBV5-6,.,TRBJ2-2,TGTGCCAGCAGCCCATCTCGAGCGGGGGGGCTAAGCGGGGAGCTGTTTTTT,CASSPSRAGGLSGELFF
.,TRBV25-1,few,TRBJ2-5,TGTGCCAGTAAGATCTTCGAGGTGGAAGGACGGGAGACCCAGTACTTC,CASKIFEVEGRETQYF
.,TRBV2,few,TRBJ2-2,TGTGCCAGCAGTGAAGGGGACCATGGGGAGCTGTTTTTT,CASSEGDHGELFF
.,TRBV6-5,few,TRBJ1-1,TGTGCCAGCAGTTACGCTCCAAAGTCCGGCGCTGAAGCTTTCTTT,CASSYAPKSGAEAFF
.,TRBV12-3/TRBV12-4,.,TRBJ2-3,TGTGCCAGCAGTTTCCCCGGTGGCGACAGCACAGATACGCAGTATTTT,CASSFPGGDSTDTQYF
.,TRBV28,.,TRBJ1-3,TGTGCCAGCAGCTTTAGAAGGGCTCCCCTCTCTGGAAACACCATATATTTT,CASSFRRAPLSGNTIYF
.,TRBV7-9,few,TRBJ1-2,TGTGCCAGCAGTCCTAGACTGATGGATGGCTACACCTTC,CASSPRLMDGYTF